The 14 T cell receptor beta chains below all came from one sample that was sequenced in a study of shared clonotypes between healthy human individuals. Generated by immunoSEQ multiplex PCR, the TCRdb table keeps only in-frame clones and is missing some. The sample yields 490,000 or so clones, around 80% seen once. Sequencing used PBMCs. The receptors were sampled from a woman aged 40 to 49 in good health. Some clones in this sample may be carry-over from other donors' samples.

The CDR3 sequence: CASSSTQTGRVETQYF. CDR3 sequence (DNA): TGTGCCAGCAGCTCCACTCAGACAGGGAGGGTCGAGACCCAGTACTTC. The V call is TRBV5-6, the J call TRBJ2-5; D possibly matches TRBD1 or TRBD2 (7 bases each). CDR3 length: 16 residues. Germline CDR1 SGHDT, CDR2 YYEEEE. V gave up 3 bases and J gave up 5 bases, with 20 bases separating them.

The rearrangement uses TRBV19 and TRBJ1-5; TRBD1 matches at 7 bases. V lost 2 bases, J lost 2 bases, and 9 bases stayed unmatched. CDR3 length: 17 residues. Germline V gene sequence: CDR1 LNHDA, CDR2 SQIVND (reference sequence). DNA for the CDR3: TGTGCCAGTAGTATAACGTCCGGACAGGTCGGCAATCAGCCCCAGCATTTT. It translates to CASSITSGQVGNQPQHF.

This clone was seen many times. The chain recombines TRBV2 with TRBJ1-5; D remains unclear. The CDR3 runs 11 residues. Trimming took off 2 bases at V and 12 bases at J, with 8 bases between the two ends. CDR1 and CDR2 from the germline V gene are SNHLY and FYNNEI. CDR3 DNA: TGTGCCAGCAGTGAAAGGGATTTCCAGCATTTT. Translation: CASSERDFQHF.

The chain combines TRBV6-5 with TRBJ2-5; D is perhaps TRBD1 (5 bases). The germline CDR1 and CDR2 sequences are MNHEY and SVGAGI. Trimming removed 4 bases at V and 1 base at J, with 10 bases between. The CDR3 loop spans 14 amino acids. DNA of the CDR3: TGTGCCAGCAGTTCCTCAGGGATCCAAGAGACCCAGTACTTC. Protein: CASSSSGIQETQYF.

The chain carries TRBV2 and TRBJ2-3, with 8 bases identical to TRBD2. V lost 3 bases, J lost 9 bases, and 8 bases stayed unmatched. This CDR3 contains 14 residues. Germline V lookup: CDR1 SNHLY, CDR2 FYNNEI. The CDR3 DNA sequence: TGTGCCAGCAGTGATAACTTCGCGGGGGGAACGCAGTATTTT. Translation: CASSDNFAGGTQYF. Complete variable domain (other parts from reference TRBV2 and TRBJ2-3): EPEVTQTPSHQVTQMGQEVILRCVPISNHLYFYWYRQILGQKVEFLVSFYNNEISEKSEIFDDQFSVERPDGSNFTLKIRSTKLEDSAMYFCASSDNFAGGTQYFGPGTRLTVL.

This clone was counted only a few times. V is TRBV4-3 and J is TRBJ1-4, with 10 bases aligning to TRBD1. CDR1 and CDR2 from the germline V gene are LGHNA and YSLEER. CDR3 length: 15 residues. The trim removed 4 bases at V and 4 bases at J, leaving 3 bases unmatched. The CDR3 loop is CASSLGTGDNEKLFF. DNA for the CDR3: TGCGCCAGCAGCCTAGGGACAGGGGATAATGAAAAACTGTTTTTT.

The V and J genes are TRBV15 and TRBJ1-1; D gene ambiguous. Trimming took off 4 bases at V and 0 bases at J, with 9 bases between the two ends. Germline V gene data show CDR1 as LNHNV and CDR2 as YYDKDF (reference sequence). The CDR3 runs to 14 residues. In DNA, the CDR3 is TGTGCCACCAGCAAAGACGGGTTGAACACTGAAGCTTTCTTT. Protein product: CATSKDGLNTEAFF.

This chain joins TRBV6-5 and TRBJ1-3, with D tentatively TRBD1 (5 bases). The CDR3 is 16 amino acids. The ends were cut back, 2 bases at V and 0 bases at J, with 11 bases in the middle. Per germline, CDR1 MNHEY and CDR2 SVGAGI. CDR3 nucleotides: TGTGCCAGCAGTTACGGGGGAATCCGCTCTGGAAACACCATATATTTT. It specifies CASSYGGIRSGNTIYF.

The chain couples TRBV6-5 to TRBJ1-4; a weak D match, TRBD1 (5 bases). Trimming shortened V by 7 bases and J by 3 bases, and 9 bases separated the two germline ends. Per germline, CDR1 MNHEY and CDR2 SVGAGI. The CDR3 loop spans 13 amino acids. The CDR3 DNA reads TGTGCCAGCATGCAGGGCTCTAATGAAAAACTGTTTTTT. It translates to CASMQGSNEKLFF.

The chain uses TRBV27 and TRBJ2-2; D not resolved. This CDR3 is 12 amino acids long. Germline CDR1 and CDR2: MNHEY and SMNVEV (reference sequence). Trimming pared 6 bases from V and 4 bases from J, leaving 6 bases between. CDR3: CASRKGTGELFF. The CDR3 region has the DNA TGTGCCAGCAGAAAGGGCACCGGGGAGCTGTTTTTT.

The CDR3 is CASSPSPGQGKYEQYF. The DNA for the CDR3 is TGTGCCAGCAGTCCCAGTCCAGGACAGGGCAAGTACGAGCAGTACTTC. The V and J genes are TRBV28 and TRBJ2-7; TRBD1 matches at 8 bases. Trimming removed 5 bases from V and 4 bases from J; junction bases left unmatched: 13. Germline V lookup: CDR1 MDHEN, CDR2 SYDVKM. The CDR3 consists of 16 residues.

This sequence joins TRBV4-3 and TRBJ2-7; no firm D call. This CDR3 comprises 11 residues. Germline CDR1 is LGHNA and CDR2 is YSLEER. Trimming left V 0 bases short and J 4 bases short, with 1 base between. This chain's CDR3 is CASSQEYEQYF. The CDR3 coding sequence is TGCGCCAGCAGCCAAGAATACGAGCAGTACTTC.

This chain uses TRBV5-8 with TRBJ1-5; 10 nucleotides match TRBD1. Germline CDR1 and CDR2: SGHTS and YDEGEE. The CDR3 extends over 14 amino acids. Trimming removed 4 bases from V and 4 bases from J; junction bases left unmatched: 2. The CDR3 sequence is CASSGQGGNQPQHF. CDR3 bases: TGTGCCAGCAGCGGACAGGGGGGAAATCAGCCCCAGCATTTT.

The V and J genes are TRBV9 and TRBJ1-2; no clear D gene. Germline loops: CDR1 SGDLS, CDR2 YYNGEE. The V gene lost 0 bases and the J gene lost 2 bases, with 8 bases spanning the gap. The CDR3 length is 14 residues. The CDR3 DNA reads TGTGCCAGCAGCGTAGTTCCCGGGAACTATGGCTACACCTTC. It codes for CASSVVPGNYGYTF.